Included here is one T cell receptor (beta chain) sequence, with context. Per the germline V gene, CDR1 is MGHRA and CDR2 is YSYEKL. Trimming took 0 bases from V and 4 from J; bases not matched to a gene: 9. The CDR3 spans 17 residues. The sample is drawn from a study of blood T cell repertoires in COVID-19. For the study at large: Samples came from the United States, Italy and Spain, spanning acute and convalescent COVID-19.

Assay used: immunoSEQ multiplex PCR; TCRdb lists only in-frame clones, some missing. The table has about 270,000 clones, about nine tenths seen once. The chain is built from TRBV4-1 and TRBJ1-2; 9 nucleotides agree with TRBD1. The receptor comes from a man aged 35 to 55 with active or convalescent COVID-19. Sequencing used peripheral blood. The CDR3 bases are TGCGCCAGCAGCCAAGAGGACAGGGGAATCTGGGGCTATGGCTACACCTTC. Translating it yields CASSQEDRGIWGYGYTF.